One sample yielded the 6 T cell receptor beta chains listed below, sequenced in a study of blood T cells in healthy people across ages (dated by TCRdb to 2013 to 2016). The library was obtained by 5' RACE. TCRdb shows the sequencer as Illumina HiSeq 2500. A second about 7 to 11 cycle PCR used a sample-barcoded 5' primer and a J-beta primer mix. TCRdb reanalyzed the raw reads on its own, using fastp at Q25 for trimming and MiXCR for clone calling, and kept in-frame beta chains. Every entry covers one CDR3 protein and lists the most common genes and DNA from its rows. The sample contains around 1.5 million distinct CDR3 sequences, roughly 32% of them found a single time. Approximately 10% of the sample is held by the ten biggest clonotypes. Source material: blood. The receptors here all came from a woman aged 25 to 39 in good health.

Comments on this clonotype: A read error may explain this, as a much larger clone is one base away. V and J are TRBV20-1 and TRBJ2-1; the D is unclear. V lost 0 bases, J lost 3 bases, and 3 bases lay in between. The CDR3 sequence is 12 residues long. Germline lookup yields CDR1 DFQATT and CDR2 SNEGSKA (reference sequence). This chain's CDR3 is CSARDNYNEQFF. The CDR3 DNA reads as TGCAGTGCTAGAGATAACTACAATGAGCAGTTCTTC.

The gene calls are TRBV10-3 and TRBJ2-3; D might be TRBD2 (7 bases). This CDR3 is built from 16 residues. Germline V gives CDR1 ENHRY, CDR2 SYGVKD. V lost 2 bases and J 0 bases, leaving 12 bases between the germline ends. CDR3 loop: CAISEGGAKSTDTQYF. In DNA, the CDR3 is TGTGCCATCAGTGAGGGGGGGGCGAAGAGCACAGATACGCAGTATTTT.

The rearrangement joins TRBV11-2 to TRBJ1-2; D is perhaps TRBD1 (6 bases). The CDR3 sequence is 15 residues long. V was pared by 0 bases and J by 7 bases, with 15 bases between. The V gene's germline CDR1 is SGHAT and CDR2 FQNNGV. CDR3 residues: CASSLDVWDNGGYTF. The CDR3, as DNA: TGTGCCAGCAGCTTAGACGTCTGGGACAACGGTGGCTACACCTTC.

This clonotype was detected a few times. V and J are TRBV15 and TRBJ2-1, with 11 positions matching TRBD1. The CDR3 spans 17 residues. Trimming cost V 4 bases and J 5 bases; bases outside gene matches: 10. CDR1 and CDR2 from the germline V gene are LNHNV and YYDKDF (reference sequence). In nucleotides, the CDR3 is TGTGCCACCAGCACTCAGCCCGGACAGGGGGCTAACAATGAGCAGTTCTTC. As protein: CATSTQPGQGANNEQFF.

The chain links TRBV7-6 to TRBJ1-5, with D perhaps matching TRBD1 (6 bases). This CDR3 spans 16 amino acids. CDR1 is SGHVS and CDR2 is FNYEAQ in the germline V gene. V was shortened by 1 base and J by 7 bases, with 17 bases between the two germline ends. The CDR3 loop is CASSLDAGDPFQPQHF. The CDR3 bases are TGTGCCAGCAGCTTAGATGCAGGGGATCCCTTCCAGCCCCAGCATTTT.

Comments on this clonotype: The junction shows a germline mismatch at one end, possibly a read error. The genes are TRBV4-1 and TRBJ1-5; no definite D call. Germline V gene sequence: CDR1 MGHRA, CDR2 YSYEKL. The CDR3 length is 13 residues. The CDR3 spells CASSQGVYQLQHF. CDR3 nucleotides: TGCGCCAGCAGCCAAGGGGTATATCAGCTCCAGCATTTT.